A selection of T cell receptor beta chains follows, all from one sample in a study of control samples from healthy donors and cancer patients. Generated by immunoSEQ multiplex PCR, the TCRdb table keeps only in-frame clones and is missing some. The sample has some 120,000 clones; 85% to 95% are singletons. The sample consisted of PBMCs. The source is a man aged 50 or older with head and neck cancer. Both conserved end residues are trimmed from each CDR3. The order of the fields is V gene, CDR3 length, J gene, CDR3 protein.

V: TRBV10-3; length: 13; J: TRBJ2-1; CDR3: AISGLGLADNEQF
V: TRBV7-8; length: 12; J: TRBJ1-5; CDR3: ASSLGVRNQPQH
V: TRBV7-2; length: 11; J: TRBJ2-1; CDR3: ASSFGQGGEQF
V: TRBV10-3; length: 11; J: TRBJ1-1; CDR3: ATTGRAGTEAF
V: TRBV7-2; length: 14; J: TRBJ2-7; CDR3: ASSLGNNPGQGEQY
V: TRBV4-3; length: 11; J: TRBJ2-5; CDR3: ASSPPRGETQY
V: TRBV5-4; length: 13; J: TRBJ2-2; CDR3: ASSEPTAASEELF
V: TRBV7-8; length: 15; J: TRBJ2-7; CDR3: ASSLASGGALIYEQY
V: TRBV24-1; length: 15; J: TRBJ2-5; CDR3: ATSDPGLAGGQETQY
V: TRBV18; length: 9; J: TRBJ1-1; CDR3: ASSLTLEAF
V: TRBV6-6; length: 13; J: TRBJ2-1; CDR3: ASSSLGLYNNEQF
V: TRBV27; length: 14; J: TRBJ2-1; CDR3: ASSDVSGGPYNEQF
V: TRBV7-2; length: 11; J: TRBJ2-7; CDR3: ASSLDRSYEQY
V: TRBV13; length: 13; J: TRBJ2-7; CDR3: ASSRTSGGFYEQY
V: TRBV18; length: 11; J: TRBJ2-1; CDR3: ASSPQGNNEQF
V: TRBV5-1; length: 9; J: TRBJ2-2; CDR3: ASSFLGELF
V: TRBV27; length: 14; J: TRBJ1-1; CDR3: ASTTLLGTGSTEAF
V: TRBV7-2; length: 15; J: TRBJ2-2; CDR3: ASSEGQGGPMGGELF
V: TRBV20-1; length: 8; J: TRBJ2-4; CDR3: SGIPGPQY
V: TRBV7-9; length: 14; J: TRBJ2-5; CDR3: ASSGPGTGGGETQY
V: TRBV30; length: 13; J: TRBJ2-2; CDR3: AWVREGGPTGELF
V: TRBV19; length: 18; J: TRBJ2-1; CDR3: ASSPFSKRGGRAATNEQF
V: TRBV11-1; length: 11; J: TRBJ1-6; CDR3: ASSLWGNSPLH
V: TRBV27; length: 18; J: TRBJ1-3; CDR3: ASSLKVGGQLLYSGNTIY
V: TRBV29-1; length: 12; J: TRBJ1-1; CDR3: SGGLGATSMEAF
V: TRBV5-5; length: 10; J: TRBJ1-1; CDR3: ASSGTVPKAF
V: TRBV19; length: 9; J: TRBJ1-1; CDR3: ASSIFTEAF
V: TRBV19; length: 11; J: TRBJ2-5; CDR3: ASRDRGRETQY
V: TRBV6-7; length: 18; J: TRBJ2-5; CDR3: ASIRGPYQQSAAGGETQY
V: TRBV2; length: 11; J: TRBJ2-5; CDR3: ASMAGAQETQY
V: TRBV5-4; length: 13; J: TRBJ1-3; CDR3: ASSHDGGNGNTIY
V: TRBV3-1/TRBV3-2; length: 11; J: TRBJ2-6; CDR3: ASSNSGANVLT
V: TRBV30; length: 9; J: TRBJ2-7; CDR3: AWGSGHEQY
V: TRBV19; length: 12; J: TRBJ1-1; CDR3: ASSTGFENTEAF
V: TRBV20-1; length: 12; J: TRBJ2-7; CDR3: SASTPGGLDEQY
V: TRBV19; length: 13; J: TRBJ2-2; CDR3: ASSIMGTGAGELF
V: TRBV28; length: 9; J: TRBJ1-2; CDR3: ASSPQGGYT
V: TRBV9; length: 10; J: TRBJ2-3; CDR3: ASNTSTDTQY
V: TRBV5-6; length: 13; J: TRBJ1-2; CDR3: ASSLAGTGDYGYT
V: TRBV4-1; length: 13; J: TRBJ1-3; CDR3: ASSHHGQLGNTIY
V: TRBV7-8; length: 13; J: TRBJ1-1; CDR3: ASSSEGRLPTEAF
V: TRBV18; length: 11; J: TRBJ1-1; CDR3: ASSPQGYTEAF
V: TRBV6-5; length: 13; J: TRBJ1-2; CDR3: ATHPSGQGAYGYT
V: TRBV14; length: 13; J: TRBJ2-2; CDR3: ASRMGGLNTGELF
V: TRBV2; length: 11; J: TRBJ2-2; CDR3: ASSGTNTGELF
V: TRBV28; length: 13; J: TRBJ1-2; CDR3: ASSLSPGRVYGYT
V: TRBV15; length: 13; J: TRBJ2-5; CDR3: ATSRVTGAGETQY
V: TRBV7-9; length: 17; J: TRBJ1-4; CDR3: ASSLVYDTGLTGGVQLF
V: TRBV29-1; length: 13; J: TRBJ1-1; CDR3: SVGPRSSRVTEAF
V: TRBV7-2; length: 12; J: TRBJ2-3; CDR3: ASSKAGGADTQY